Shown below are 2 T cell receptor beta chains from a single sample sequenced in a study of blood T cell repertoires in COVID-19. The method was immunoSEQ multiplex PCR; TCRdb's version includes in-frame clones alone and lacks a portion of them. Among fewer than 250,000 clones listed, around nine tenths were seen once. Sequencing input: peripheral blood. All receptors derive from a woman aged 60-70 years who had recovered from COVID-19.

The chain joins TRBV5-6 to TRBJ2-7, with D tentatively TRBD1 (6 bases). The V end was cut by 4 bases, the J end by 3 bases, with 14 bases between. The CDR3 consists of 14 residues. Germline V CDR1 and CDR2: SGHDT, YYEEEE. The CDR3 nucleotides are TGTGCCAGCAGCCCACAGGGACATGGCTACGAGCAGTACTTC. It yields the protein CASSPQGHGYEQYF.

J is TRBJ2-2 and V is TRBV10-3; D is unclear. V was trimmed by 5 bases and J by 5 bases, leaving 9 bases between them. This CDR3 spans 13 amino acids. Germline V gene lookup returns CDR1 ENHRY and CDR2 SYGVKD. CDR3 coding DNA: TGTGCCATCAGTCGAGGAGAGACCGGGGAGCTGTTTTTT. Amino acid sequence: CAISRGETGELFF.